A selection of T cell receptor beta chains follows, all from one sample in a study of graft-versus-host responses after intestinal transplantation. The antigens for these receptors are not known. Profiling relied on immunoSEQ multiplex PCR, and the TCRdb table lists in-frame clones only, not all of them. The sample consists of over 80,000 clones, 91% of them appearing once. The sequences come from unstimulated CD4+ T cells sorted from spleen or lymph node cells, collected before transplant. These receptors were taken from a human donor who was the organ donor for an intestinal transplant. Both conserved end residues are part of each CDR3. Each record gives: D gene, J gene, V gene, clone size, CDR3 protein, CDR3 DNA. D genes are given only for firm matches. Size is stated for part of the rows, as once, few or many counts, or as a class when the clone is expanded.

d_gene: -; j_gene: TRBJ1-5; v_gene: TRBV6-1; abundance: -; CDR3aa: CASSEVRQPQHF; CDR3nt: TGTGCCAGCAGTGAAGTTCGGCAGCCCCAGCATTTT
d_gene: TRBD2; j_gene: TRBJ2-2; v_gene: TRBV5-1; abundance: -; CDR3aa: CASSPGGSGGRAIGPGELFF; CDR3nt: TGCGCCAGCAGCCCCGGAGGTAGCGGGGGTAGGGCAATCGGTCCCGGGGAGCTGTTTTTT
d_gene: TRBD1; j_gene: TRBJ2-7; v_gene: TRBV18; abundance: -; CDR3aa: CASSRRTGHEQYF; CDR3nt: TGTGCCAGCTCACGACGGACAGGCCACGAGCAGTACTTC
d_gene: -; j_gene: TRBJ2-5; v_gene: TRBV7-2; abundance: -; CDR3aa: CASSLALGEETQYF; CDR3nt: TGTGCCAGCAGCTTAGCGCTAGGCGAAGAGACCCAGTACTTC
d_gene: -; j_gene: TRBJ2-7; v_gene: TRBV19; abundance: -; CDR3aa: CASSISPPSASSYEQYF; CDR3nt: TGTGCCAGTAGTATAAGTCCCCCCTCCGCGAGCTCCTACGAGCAGTACTTC
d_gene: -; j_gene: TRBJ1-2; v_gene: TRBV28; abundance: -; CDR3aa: CASSYNYGYTF; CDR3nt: TGTGCCAGCAGCTATAACTATGGCTACACCTTC
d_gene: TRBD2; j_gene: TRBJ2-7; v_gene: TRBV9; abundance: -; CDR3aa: CASSVVGTSYEQYF; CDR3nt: TGTGCCAGCAGCGTAGTAGGGACTAGCTACGAGCAGTACTTC
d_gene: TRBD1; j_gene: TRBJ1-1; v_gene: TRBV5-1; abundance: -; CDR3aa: CASSFGAGGNTEAFF; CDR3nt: TGCGCCAGCAGCTTTGGGGCAGGGGGGAACACTGAAGCTTTCTTT
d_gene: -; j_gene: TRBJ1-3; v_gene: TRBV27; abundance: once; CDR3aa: CASSPLGRAGGGNTIYF; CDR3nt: TGTGCCAGCAGTCCCCTTGGCCGTGCCGGGGGAGGAAACACCATATATTTT
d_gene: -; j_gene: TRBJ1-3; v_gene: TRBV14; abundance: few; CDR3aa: CASSQAGIAGNTIYF; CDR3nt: TGTGCCAGCAGCCAAGCCGGGATCGCTGGAAACACCATATATTTT
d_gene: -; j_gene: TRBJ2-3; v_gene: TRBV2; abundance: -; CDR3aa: CASSEDQGTDTQYF; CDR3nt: TGTGCCAGCAGTGAAGATCAGGGGACAGATACGCAGTATTTT
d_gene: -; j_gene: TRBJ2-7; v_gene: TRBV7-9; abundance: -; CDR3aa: CASSPLAYEQYF; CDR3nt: TGTGCCAGCAGCCCTCTAGCGTACGAGCAGTACTTC
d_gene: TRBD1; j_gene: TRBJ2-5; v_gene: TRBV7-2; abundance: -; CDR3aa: CASSLAGRGRQETQYF; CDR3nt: TGTGCCAGCAGCTTAGCTGGTAGGGGGCGCCAGGAGACCCAGTACTTC
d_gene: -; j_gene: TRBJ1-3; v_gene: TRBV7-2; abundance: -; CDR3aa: CASSLEGGGKGYF; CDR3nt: TGTGCCAGCAGCTTAGAGGGTGGCGGGAAAGGATATTTT
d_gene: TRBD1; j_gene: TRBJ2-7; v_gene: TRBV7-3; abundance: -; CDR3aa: CASSLTGGQGRHEQYF; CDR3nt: TGTGCCAGCAGCTTAACAGGGGGACAGGGTAGGCACGAGCAGTACTTC
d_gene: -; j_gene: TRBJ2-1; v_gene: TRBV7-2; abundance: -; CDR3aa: CASSPRRGNEQFF; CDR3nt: TGTGCCAGCAGCCCGAGACGAGGGAATGAGCAGTTCTTC
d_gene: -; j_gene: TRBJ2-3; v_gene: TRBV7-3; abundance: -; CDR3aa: CASSPRGSSTDTQYF; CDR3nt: TGTGCCAGCAGCCCAAGGGGCAGTAGCACAGATACGCAGTATTTT
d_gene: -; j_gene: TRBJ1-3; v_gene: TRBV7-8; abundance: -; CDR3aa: CASSPLVTGSGNTIYF; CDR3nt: TGTGCCAGCAGCCCCCTCGTAACCGGCTCTGGAAACACCATATATTTT
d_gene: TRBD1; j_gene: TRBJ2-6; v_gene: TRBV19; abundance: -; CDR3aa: CASTRWDRFDSGANVLTF; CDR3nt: TGTGCCAGTACTAGGTGGGACAGGTTTGACTCTGGGGCCAACGTCCTGACTTTC
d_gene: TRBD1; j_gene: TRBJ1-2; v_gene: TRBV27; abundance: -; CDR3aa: CASSFLDRSNGYTF; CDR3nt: TGTGCCAGCAGTTTTCTGGACAGGTCGAATGGCTACACCTTC
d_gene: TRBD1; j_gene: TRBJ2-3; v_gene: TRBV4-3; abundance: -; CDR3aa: CASSHATQGATDTQYF; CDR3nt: TGCGCCAGCAGCCACGCCACACAGGGGGCCACAGATACGCAGTATTTT
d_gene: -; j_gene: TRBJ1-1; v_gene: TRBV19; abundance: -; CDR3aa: CASKTGGHTEAFF; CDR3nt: TGTGCCAGTAAGACAGGTGGACACACTGAAGCTTTCTTT
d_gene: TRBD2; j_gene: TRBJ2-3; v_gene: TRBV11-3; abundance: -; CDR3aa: CASSPTSGTDTQYF; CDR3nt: TGTGCCAGCAGCCCGACTAGCGGCACAGATACGCAGTATTTT
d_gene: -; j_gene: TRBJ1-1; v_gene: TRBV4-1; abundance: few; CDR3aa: CASSLEYGNTEAFF; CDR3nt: TGCGCCAGCAGCCTCGAGTATGGTAACACTGAAGCTTTCTTT
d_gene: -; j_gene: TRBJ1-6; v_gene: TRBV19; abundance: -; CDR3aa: CASSMQVSNSPLHF; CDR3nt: TGTGCCAGTAGTATGCAGGTATCCAATTCACCCCTCCACTTT
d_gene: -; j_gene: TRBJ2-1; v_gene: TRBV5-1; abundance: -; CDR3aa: CASSSQVLGGQGNEQFF; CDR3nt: TGCGCCAGCAGCTCCCAGGTCTTAGGCGGCCAGGGAAATGAGCAGTTCTTC
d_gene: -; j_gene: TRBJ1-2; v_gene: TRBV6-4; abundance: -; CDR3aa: CASSDGGPYGYTF; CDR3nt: TGTGCCAGCAGTGATGGGGGCCCCTATGGCTACACCTTC
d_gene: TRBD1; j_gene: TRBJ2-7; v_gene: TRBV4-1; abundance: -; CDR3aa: CASSQVHPGTGPYEQYF; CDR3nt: TGCGCCAGCAGCCAAGTCCACCCTGGGACAGGGCCCTACGAGCAGTACTTC